Listed below are T cell receptor beta chains from one sample, sequenced in a study of blood T cell repertoires in COVID-19. Data came from immunoSEQ multiplex PCR; TCRdb stores just in-frame clones and leaves some out. Altogether about 300,000 clones are present, roughly 89% being singletons, with the ten largest covering approximately 2.9%. The sequenced sample was PBMCs or T cells enriched from blood (not recorded which). The receptors come from a woman aged 50 to 60 who had been exposed to COVID-19. The CDR3 runs from the conserved cysteine through the conserved F or W. The order of the fields is D gene, J gene, clone size, V gene, CDR3 protein, CDR3 DNA. The D gene is left open where the match is weak. Some rows have no size entry. The others give once, few or many, or a class for an expanded clone.

>TRBD2|TRBJ2-3|-|TRBV29-1
CSVERAGTSTDTQYF
TGCAGCGTTGAAAGAGCGGGGACTAGCACAGATACGCAGTATTTT
>-|TRBJ2-1|-|TRBV5-1
CASSPDSYNEQFF
TGCGCCAGCAGTCCGGACAGCTACAATGAGCAGTTCTTC
>-|TRBJ2-5|-|TRBV19
CASSIALAAQETQYF
TGTGCCAGTAGTATAGCCCTAGCCGCACAAGAGACCCAGTACTTC
>-|TRBJ1-5|-|TRBV6-5
CASSSGGNQPQHF
TGTGCCAGCAGTTCAGGGGGCAATCAGCCCCAGCATTTT
>-|TRBJ2-1|-|TRBV6-5
CASRGGSSYNEQFF
TGTGCCAGCAGAGGGGGAAGCTCCTACAATGAGCAGTTCTTC
>TRBD2|TRBJ2-5|-|TRBV5-6
CASSLRAGGETQYF
TGTGCCAGCAGCTTGAGAGCGGGGGGAGAGACCCAGTACTTC
>TRBD2|TRBJ2-3|-|TRBV5-1
CASSQGLAGGSTDTQYF
TGCGCCAGCAGCCAGGGACTAGCGGGGGGAAGCACAGATACGCAGTATTTT
>TRBD1|TRBJ2-2|-|TRBV2
CASSERLGTVNTGELFF
TGTGCCAGCAGTGAGCGTCTTGGGACAGTTAACACCGGGGAGCTGTTTTTT
>-|TRBJ1-2|-|TRBV18
CASSPLPAPGFPYGYTF
TGTGCCAGCTCACCACTTCCGGCACCGGGTTTCCCCTATGGCTACACCTTC
>-|TRBJ2-1|-|TRBV4-1
CASSQGIGYNEQFF
TGCGCCAGCAGCCAAGGTATCGGGTACAATGAGCAGTTCTTC
>-|TRBJ1-3|few|TRBV6-1
CASSDDRSSGNTIYF
TGTGCCAGCAGTGATGACAGGAGCTCTGGAAACACCATATATTTT
>-|TRBJ1-2|-|TRBV2
CASSDGGNYGYTF
TGTGCCAGCAGTGACGGGGGGAACTATGGCTACACCTTC
>-|TRBJ2-7|-|TRBV9
CASSVGGGSTYEQYF
TGTGCCAGCAGCGTAGGCGGGGGCTCTACCTACGAGCAGTACTTC
>-|TRBJ1-6|-|TRBV5-4
CASSSGFSPLHF
TGTGCCAGCAGTTCAGGGTTTTCACCCCTCCACTTT
>TRBD1|TRBJ2-7|-|TRBV27
CASGTGGLREQYF
TGTGCCAGCGGGACAGGGGGCCTTCGTGAGCAGTACTTC
>-|TRBJ1-1|few|TRBV11-3
CASSSGGSMNTEAFF
TGTGCCAGCAGCTCCGGGGGGTCGATGAACACTGAAGCTTTCTTT
>TRBD1|TRBJ1-1|-|TRBV5-1
CASSLGTGEDTEAFF
TGCGCCAGCAGCTTGGGGACAGGGGAGGACACTGAAGCTTTCTTT
>TRBD1|TRBJ2-1|-|TRBV3-1/TRBV3-2
CASSQWDRDSNEQFF
TGTGCCAGCAGCCAATGGGACAGGGACTCCAATGAGCAGTTCTTC
>TRBD2|TRBJ2-5|-|TRBV3-1/TRBV3-2
CASSLRLAGSQETQYF
TGTGCCAGCAGCCTTCGACTAGCGGGGTCCCAAGAGACCCAGTACTTC
>-|TRBJ2-7|-|TRBV4-2
CASSQVGTSYEQYF
TGTGCCAGCAGCCAAGTGGGCACTTCCTACGAGCAGTACTTC
>TRBD1|TRBJ1-2|once|TRBV7-2
CASSVSPGQGTYGYTF
TGTGCCAGCAGCGTAAGTCCGGGACAGGGGACCTATGGCTACACCTTC
>-|TRBJ1-2|-|TRBV30
CAWSVRSGATRGYTF
TGTGCCTGGAGTGTACGGTCAGGGGCAACGAGGGGCTACACCTTC
>TRBD1|TRBJ2-1|-|TRBV6-5
CASRAGGWNEQFF
TGTGCCAGCAGGGCAGGGGGCTGGAATGAGCAGTTCTTC
>TRBD2|TRBJ2-5|-|TRBV7-6
CASSLTSGGPETQETQYF
TGTGCCAGCAGCTTGACTAGCGGGGGGCCGGAAACCCAAGAGACCCAGTACTTC
>-|TRBJ1-1|-|TRBV19
CASSMQVSTEAFF
TGTGCCAGTAGTATGCAGGTCTCCACTGAAGCTTTCTTT
>-|TRBJ1-2|-|TRBV5-1
CASSPRNLLDYYGYTF
TGCGCCAGCAGCCCACGAAATTTACTAGATTACTATGGCTACACCTTC
>TRBD1|TRBJ2-4|-|TRBV18
CASSATGGPTGKNIQYF
TGTGCCAGCTCGGCTACAGGGGGCCCAACAGGCAAAAACATTCAGTACTTC
>TRBD2|TRBJ2-5|-|TRBV5-6
CASSLPGGTETQYF
TGTGCCAGCAGCCTCCCCGGGGGGACAGAGACCCAGTACTTC
>-|TRBJ1-5|-|TRBV6-1
CASSEDQEAQPQHF
TGTGCCAGCAGTGAGGACCAGGAGGCTCAGCCCCAGCATTTT
>-|TRBJ2-7|-|TRBV11-1
CASSDRDRGISYEQYF
TGTGCCAGCAGCGACAGAGATCGGGGGATCTCCTACGAGCAGTACTTC
>TRBD1|TRBJ2-7|-|TRBV28
CASRVPEGTGSREQYF
TGTGCCAGCAGAGTCCCGGAAGGGACAGGGTCTCGCGAGCAGTACTTC
>-|TRBJ2-7|once|TRBV11-2
CASSLQVPQYF
TGTGCCAGCAGCTTACAGGTACCACAGTACTTC
>-|TRBJ2-3|-|TRBV12-5
CASGLALVGGAGTDTQYF
TGTGCTAGTGGTTTGGCCCTGGTGGGGGGAGCGGGCACAGATACGCAGTATTTT
>TRBD2|TRBJ2-5|once|TRBV7-9
CASSQWTSGVQETQYF
TGTGCCAGCAGCCAATGGACTAGCGGGGTCCAAGAGACCCAGTACTTC
>TRBD1|TRBJ2-3|-|TRBV14
CASSRIEGGGTDTQYF
TGTGCCAGCAGCCGAATCGAAGGGGGCGGCACAGATACGCAGTATTTT
>TRBD2|TRBJ2-5|once|TRBV7-9
CASSLGPAGVQETQYF
TGTGCCAGCAGCTTAGGGCCAGCGGGGGTACAAGAGACCCAGTACTTC
>TRBD1|TRBJ1-5|-|TRBV9
CASSPGDGRQGQPQHF
TGTGCCAGCAGCCCCGGTGACGGGAGACAGGGGCAGCCCCAGCATTTT
>TRBD1|TRBJ2-7|-|TRBV27
CASSSRDRAYEQYF
TGTGCCAGCAGTTCCCGGGACAGGGCCTACGAGCAGTACTTC
>-|TRBJ1-2|-|TRBV6-6
CATTAPGQYGYTF
TGTGCCACCACAGCCCCCGGACAGTATGGCTACACCTTC
>-|TRBJ1-2|-|TRBV28
CASRTGNGYGYTF
TGTGCCAGCAGAACAGGGAATGGCTATGGCTACACCTTC